This is a list of T cell receptor beta chains from one sample in a study of CD8+ T cells in alopecia areata. Clones were read by immunoSEQ multiplex PCR, and TCRdb kept only the in-frame ones, dropping some. Of 100,000 to 150,000 clones in the sample, 60% to 65% were seen once. The sample here was CD4+ T cells sorted from blood, taken at week 4, from a patient treated with tofacitinib. Receptors originate from a human donor with alopecia areata. CDR3s include the opening cysteine and the closing phenylalanine or tryptophan. The order of the fields is clone size, V gene, D gene, J gene, CDR3 DNA, CDR3 protein. The D gene is left open where the match is weak. Clone size appears in some rows only: once, few, many, or a class for an expanded clone.

NA	TRBV5-1	TRBD1	TRBJ2-2	TGCGCCAGCAGTCCGGGACAGGGGGCCGCCGGGGAGCTGTTTTTT	CASSPGQGAAGELFF
NA	TRBV29-1	TRBD1	TRBJ1-2	TGCAGCGTCAGGACAGGGGACTATGGCTACACCTTC	CSVRTGDYGYTF
NA	TRBV5-1	TRBD1	TRBJ2-2	TGCGCCAGCAGCTCCCAGGGGGCGAACACCGGGGAGCTGTTTTTT	CASSSQGANTGELFF
NA	TRBV7-3	NA	TRBJ2-4	TGTGCCAGCAGCTTAAATCAGGGAACCAAAAACATTCAGTACTTC	CASSLNQGTKNIQYF
NA	TRBV5-1	TRBD2	TRBJ2-3	TGCGCCAGCAGCTTGTCTCGTCTAGCGGGAGGCACAGATACGCAGTATTTT	CASSLSRLAGGTDTQYF
few	TRBV5-6	NA	TRBJ1-1	TGTGCCAGCAGCTTGAACATCTTCGCTGAAGCTTTCTTT	CASSLNIFAEAFF
NA	TRBV29-1	NA	TRBJ1-2	TGCAGCGTTGCGAGGGCAGGGGACATTAACTATGGCTACACCTTC	CSVARAGDINYGYTF
few	TRBV6-1	NA	TRBJ2-3	TGTGCCAGCAGCCTTAAAGGTTTCATGGATACGCAGTATTTT	CASSLKGFMDTQYF
NA	TRBV18	TRBD1	TRBJ1-1	TGTGCCAGCTCCCGGGACAGTCGACCTGAAGCTTTCTTT	CASSRDSRPEAFF
few	TRBV5-6	NA	TRBJ2-5	TGTGCCAGCAGCGCAGGACTTACTACTGAGACCCAGTACTTC	CASSAGLTTETQYF
once	TRBV7-9	TRBD1	TRBJ1-2	TGTGCCAGCAGCTTAATGCGGACAGGGGGTGGCTACACCTTC	CASSLMRTGGGYTF
NA	TRBV2	NA	TRBJ1-1	TGTGCCAGCAACTCGGGGCGGTACACTGAAGCTTTCTTT	CASNSGRYTEAFF
NA	TRBV30	NA	TRBJ2-3	TGTGCCTGGACGCAACGCGCGGCTCGGGGGCAGTATTTT	CAWTQRAARGQYF
NA	TRBV30	TRBD1	TRBJ2-7	TGTGCCTGGAGTGGGACAGGGACCTACGAGCAGTACTTC	CAWSGTGTYEQYF
NA	TRBV29-1	TRBD1	TRBJ2-3	TGCAGCGTTGCCCGGAGGACAGGGGCGAAAGATACGCAGTATTTT	CSVARRTGAKDTQYF
NA	TRBV15	NA	TRBJ2-3	TGTGCCACCAGCAGAGGAGGGGAGGGCACAGATACGCAGTATTTT	CATSRGGEGTDTQYF
NA	TRBV18	NA	TRBJ2-1	TGTGCCAGCTCATCGAGCGGCGGTACCTACAATGAGCAGTTCTTC	CASSSSGGTYNEQFF
NA	TRBV2	TRBD1	TRBJ1-6	TGTGCCAGCAACCCACAGGGGTTTAATTCACCCCTCCACTTT	CASNPQGFNSPLHF
NA	TRBV29-1	NA	TRBJ1-4	TGCAGCGTTCGGGGAGACAGATATAATGAAAAACTGTTTTTT	CSVRGDRYNEKLFF
NA	TRBV7-2	NA	TRBJ2-7	TGTGCCAGCAACCTGAGGGGGGAGCAGTACTTC	CASNLRGEQYF